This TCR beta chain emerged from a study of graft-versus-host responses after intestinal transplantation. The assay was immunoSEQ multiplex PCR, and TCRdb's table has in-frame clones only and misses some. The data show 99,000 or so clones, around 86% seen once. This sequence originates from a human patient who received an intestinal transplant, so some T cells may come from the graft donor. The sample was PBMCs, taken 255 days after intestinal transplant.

The CDR3 sequence is CASSPKGQGINEQFF. CDR3 nucleotides: TGTGCCAGCAGCCCCAAGGGACAGGGAATCAATGAGCAGTTCTTC. This chain uses TRBV11-3 with TRBJ2-1; the match to TRBD1 covers 9 bases. V was pared by 5 bases and J by 6 bases, with 8 bases of the junction left unmatched. Germline V lookup: CDR1 SGHNT, CDR2 YENEEA. This CDR3 is built from 15 residues.